Listed below are T cell receptor beta chains from one sample, sequenced in a study of T cells after posttransplantation cyclophosphamide. TCRdb's table, derived via immunoSEQ multiplex PCR, lists solely in-frame clones and lacks some. The sample has 15,000 to 20,000 clones; 80% to 90% are singletons. Sample: PBMCs, taken around 64 weeks after allogeneic stem cell transplant with calcineurin inhibitor and methotrexate. These receptors were taken from a male patient younger than 45 who received an allogeneic stem cell transplant from an unrelated donor, was CMV-positive, and had acute and chronic GVHD. Some of the T cells might come from the graft donor. The CDR3 runs from the conserved cysteine through the conserved F or W. The order of the fields is CDR3 protein, CDR3 DNA, clone size, V gene, D gene, J gene. A D gene is named only where the DNA matches it firmly. Size tells how often a clone was seen (once, few, many) or the class of an expanded clone, and some rows leave it out.

CDR3 protein: CASSLKKPGTGNNEQFF; CDR3 DNA: TGTGCCAGCAGCTTGAAAAAGCCCGGGACTGGAAACAATGAGCAGTTCTTC; clone size: -; V gene: TRBV5-4; D gene: -; J gene: TRBJ2-1
CDR3 protein: CSASSTEAFF; CDR3 DNA: TGCAGTGCTTCGAGCACTGAAGCTTTCTTT; clone size: -; V gene: TRBV20-1; D gene: -; J gene: TRBJ1-1
CDR3 protein: CASSLAGTSVYNEQFF; CDR3 DNA: TGTGCCAGCAGCTTAGCCGGGACTAGCGTCTACAATGAGCAGTTCTTC; clone size: -; V gene: TRBV7-8; D gene: TRBD2; J gene: TRBJ2-1
CDR3 protein: CASEHGTGELFF; CDR3 DNA: TGTGCCAGCGAGCACGGCACCGGGGAGCTGTTTTTT; clone size: -; V gene: TRBV9; D gene: -; J gene: TRBJ2-2
CDR3 protein: CASSTRGSSYEQYF; CDR3 DNA: TGTGCCAGCAGTACCAGGGGAAGCTCCTACGAGCAGTACTTC; clone size: -; V gene: TRBV13; D gene: -; J gene: TRBJ2-7
CDR3 protein: CASSSLAGGYNEQFF; CDR3 DNA: TGTGCCAGCAGTTCCCTAGCGGGGGGGTACAATGAGCAGTTCTTC; clone size: -; V gene: TRBV6-6; D gene: TRBD2; J gene: TRBJ2-1
CDR3 protein: CASSHLPSGGSETRYF; CDR3 DNA: TGTGCCAGCAGCCATCTCCCTAGCGGGGGATCGGAGACCCGGTACTTC; clone size: -; V gene: TRBV27; D gene: TRBD2; J gene: TRBJ2-5
CDR3 protein: CASSLDRSGQPQHF; CDR3 DNA: TGTGCCAGCAGCTTAGACAGGTCTGGACAGCCCCAGCATTTT; clone size: once; V gene: TRBV7-9; D gene: -; J gene: TRBJ1-5
CDR3 protein: CASSLEGQGGDYGYTF; CDR3 DNA: TGCGCCAGCAGCTTGGAGGGACAGGGAGGCGACTATGGCTACACCTTC; clone size: -; V gene: TRBV5-1; D gene: TRBD1; J gene: TRBJ1-2
CDR3 protein: CASSPGTALNQPQHF; CDR3 DNA: TGTGCCAGCAGTCCCGGGACAGCCCTCAATCAGCCCCAGCATTTT; clone size: -; V gene: TRBV2; D gene: TRBD1; J gene: TRBJ1-5
CDR3 protein: CASSTLAGGRSNEQFF; CDR3 DNA: TGTGCCAGCAGCACACTAGCGGGGGGGCGTAGCAATGAGCAGTTCTTC; clone size: -; V gene: TRBV9; D gene: TRBD2; J gene: TRBJ2-1